This TCR beta chain originates from a study of cytomegalovirus exposure and HLA in healthy donors. Clones were read by immunoSEQ multiplex PCR, and TCRdb kept only the in-frame ones, dropping some. The sample records 45,000 or so clones, over 85% being singletons. Trimming took 0 bases from V and 2 from J; bases not matched to a gene: 9. CDR3 length: 18 residues. Per germline, CDR1 SGHDN and CDR2 FVKESK. The chain links TRBV14 to TRBJ2-3; 9 bases match TRBD2. This sequence was found in a woman between 18 and 29 years old in good health and CMV-seronegative. The sequenced sample consisted of PBMCs. The CDR3 bases are TGTGCCAGCAGCCAAGACAGGCTAGCGGGGATTTCCACAGATACGCAGTATTTT. Protein: CASSQDRLAGISTDTQYF. Full variable domain (remainder filled in from reference TRBV14 and TRBJ2-3): EAGVTQFPSHSVIEKGQTVTLRCDPISGHDNLYWYRRVMGKEIKFLLHFVKESKQDESGMPNNRFLAERTGGTYSTLKVQPAELEDSGVYFCASSQDRLAGISTDTQYFGPGTRLTVL.